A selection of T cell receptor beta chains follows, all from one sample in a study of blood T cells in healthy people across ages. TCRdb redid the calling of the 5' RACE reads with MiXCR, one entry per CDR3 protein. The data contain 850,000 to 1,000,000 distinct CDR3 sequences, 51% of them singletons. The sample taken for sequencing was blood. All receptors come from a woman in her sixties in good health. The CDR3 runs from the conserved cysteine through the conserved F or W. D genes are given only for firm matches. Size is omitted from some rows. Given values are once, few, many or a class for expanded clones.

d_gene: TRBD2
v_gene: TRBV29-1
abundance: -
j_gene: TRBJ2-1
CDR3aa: CSVPRTSGRADEQFF
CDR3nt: TGCAGCGTGCCCCGGACTAGCGGGAGGGCCGATGAGCAGTTCTTC

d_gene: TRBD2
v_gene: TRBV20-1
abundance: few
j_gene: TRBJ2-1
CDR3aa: CSASPGLVKYNEQFF
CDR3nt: TGCAGTGCTAGTCCGGGACTAGTCAAATACAATGAGCAGTTCTTC

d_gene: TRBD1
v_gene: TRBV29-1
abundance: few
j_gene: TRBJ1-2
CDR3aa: CSAINPGTGTYGYTF
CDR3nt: TGCAGCGCTATAAACCCCGGGACAGGGACCTATGGCTACACCTTC

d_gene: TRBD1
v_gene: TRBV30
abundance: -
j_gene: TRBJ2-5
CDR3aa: CAWSGGTGVETQYF
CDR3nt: TGTGCCTGGAGTGGAGGGACAGGCGTAGAGACCCAGTACTTC

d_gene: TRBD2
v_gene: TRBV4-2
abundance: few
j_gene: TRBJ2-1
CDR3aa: CASSRRLAENEQFF
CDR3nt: TGTGCCAGCAGCCGAAGACTAGCGGAAAATGAGCAGTTCTTC

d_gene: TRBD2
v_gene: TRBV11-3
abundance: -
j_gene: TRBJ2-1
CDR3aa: CASSFGGSFNEQFF
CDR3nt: TGTGCCAGCAGCTTTGGCGGGAGTTTCAATGAGCAGTTCTTC

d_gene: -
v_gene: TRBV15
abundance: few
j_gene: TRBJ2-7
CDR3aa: CATSRDRLVLYEQYF
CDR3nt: TGTGCCACCAGCAGAGATCGACTAGTTCTCTACGAGCAGTACTTC

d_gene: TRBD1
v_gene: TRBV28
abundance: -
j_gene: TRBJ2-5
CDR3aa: CASSFYDREETQYF
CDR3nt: TGTGCCAGCAGTTTTTACGACAGGGAAGAGACCCAGTACTTC

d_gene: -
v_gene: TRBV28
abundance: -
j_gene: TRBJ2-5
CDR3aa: CASSFWASDREAEETQYF
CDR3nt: TGTGCCAGCAGTTTTTGGGCTAGCGACAGAGAGGCCGAAGAGACCCAGTACTTC

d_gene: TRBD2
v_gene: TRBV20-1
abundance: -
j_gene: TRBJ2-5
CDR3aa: CSARGKGTSGEETQYF
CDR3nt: TGCAGTGCTAGAGGGAAAGGGACTAGCGGAGAAGAGACCCAGTACTTC

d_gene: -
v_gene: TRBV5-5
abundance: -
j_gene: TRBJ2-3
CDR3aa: CASSISPNTDTQYF
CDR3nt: TGTGCCAGCAGTATATCCCCCAACACAGATACGCAGTATTTT

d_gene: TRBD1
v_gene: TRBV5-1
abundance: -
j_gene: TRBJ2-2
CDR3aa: CASSLGQGLAGELFF
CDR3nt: TGCGCCAGCAGCCTGGGACAGGGGCTTGCAGGGGAGCTGTTTTTT

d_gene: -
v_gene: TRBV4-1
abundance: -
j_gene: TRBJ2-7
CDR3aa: CASSQSVWGSYEQYF
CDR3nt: TGCGCCAGCAGCCAGTCCGTGTGGGGGTCCTACGAGCAGTACTTC

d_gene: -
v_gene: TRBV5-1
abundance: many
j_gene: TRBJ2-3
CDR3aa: CASSPLMSRALSLSTDTQYF
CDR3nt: TGCGCCAGCAGCCCGCTGATGTCCAGGGCCCTGTCCCTCTCCACCGATACGCAGTATTTT

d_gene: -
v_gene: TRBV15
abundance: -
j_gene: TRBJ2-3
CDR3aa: CATSRNREGPSTDTQYF
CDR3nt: TGTGCCACCAGCAGAAACAGGGAAGGGCCCTCGACAGATACGCAGTATTTT

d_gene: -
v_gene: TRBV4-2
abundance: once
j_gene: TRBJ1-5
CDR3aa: CASCTNFGGNQPQHF
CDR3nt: TGTGCCAGCTGCACAAATTTTGGAGGGAATCAGCCCCAGCATTTT

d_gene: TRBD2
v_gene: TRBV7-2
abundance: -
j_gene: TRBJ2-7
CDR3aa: CASSQTGGRGNEQYF
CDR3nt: TGTGCCAGCAGCCAGACTGGCGGGAGAGGCAACGAGCAGTACTTC

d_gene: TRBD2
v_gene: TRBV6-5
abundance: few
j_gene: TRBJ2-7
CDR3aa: CASSYGRETLYEQYF
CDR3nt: TGTGCCAGCAGTTACGGGAGGGAAACCCTTTACGAGCAGTACTTC

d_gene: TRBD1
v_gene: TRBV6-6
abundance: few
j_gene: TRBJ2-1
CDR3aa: CASSLYRGDNEQFF
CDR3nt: TGTGCCAGCAGTTTATACAGGGGTGACAATGAGCAGTTCTTC

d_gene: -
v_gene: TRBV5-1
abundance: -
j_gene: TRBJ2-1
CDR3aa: CASEVVPRLDEQFF
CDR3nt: TGCGCCAGCGAGGTAGTCCCTCGGTTGGATGAGCAGTTCTTC

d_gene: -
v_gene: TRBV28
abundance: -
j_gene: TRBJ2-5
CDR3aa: CATSWGRGTQYF
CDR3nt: TGTGCCACCTCATGGGGGCGTGGGACCCAGTACTTC

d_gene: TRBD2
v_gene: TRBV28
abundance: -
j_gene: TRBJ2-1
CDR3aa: CASSPLSGESYNEQFF
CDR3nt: TGTGCCAGCAGTCCCCTTAGCGGGGAGTCCTACAATGAGCAGTTCTTC

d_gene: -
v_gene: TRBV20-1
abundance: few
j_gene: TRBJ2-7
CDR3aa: CSGSLDRLSYEQYF
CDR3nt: TGCAGTGGTTCCCTGGACAGACTGTCCTACGAGCAGTACTTC

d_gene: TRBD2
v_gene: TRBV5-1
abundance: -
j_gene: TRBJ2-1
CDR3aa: CASSFRLAGVGSYNEQFF
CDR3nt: TGCGCCAGCAGCTTTCGGCTAGCGGGAGTTGGATCCTACAATGAGCAGTTCTTC

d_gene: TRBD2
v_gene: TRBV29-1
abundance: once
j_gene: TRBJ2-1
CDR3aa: CSVYAAGGLSYNEQFF
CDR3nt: TGCAGCGTTTATGCAGCGGGAGGATTATCCTACAATGAGCAGTTCTTC

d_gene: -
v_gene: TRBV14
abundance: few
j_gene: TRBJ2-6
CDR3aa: CASSQVRGGRIAGANVLTF
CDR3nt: TGTGCCAGCAGCCAAGTACGCGGGGGCCGTATAGCTGGGGCCAACGTCCTGACTTTC

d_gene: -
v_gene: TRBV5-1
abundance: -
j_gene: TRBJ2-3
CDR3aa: CASGMEDTQYF
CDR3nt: TGCGCCAGCGGAATGGAAGATACGCAGTATTTT

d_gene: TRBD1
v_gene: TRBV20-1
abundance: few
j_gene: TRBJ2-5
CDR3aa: CSASKRDRGHETQYF
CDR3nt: TGCAGTGCTTCGAAGCGGGACAGGGGGCATGAGACCCAGTACTTC

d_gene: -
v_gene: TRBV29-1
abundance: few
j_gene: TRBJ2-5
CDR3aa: CSVDRLPRPAKTQYF
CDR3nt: TGCAGCGTTGACAGACTACCACGACCCGCGAAGACCCAGTACTTC

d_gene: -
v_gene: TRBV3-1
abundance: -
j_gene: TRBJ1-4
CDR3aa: CASSQDTGMNEKLFF
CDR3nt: TGTGCCAGCAGCCAAGATACAGGGATGAATGAAAAACTGTTTTTT

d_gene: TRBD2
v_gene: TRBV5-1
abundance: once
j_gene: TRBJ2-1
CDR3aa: CASEASGRMDEQFF
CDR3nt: TGCGCCAGCGAGGCTAGCGGGAGAATGGATGAGCAGTTCTTC

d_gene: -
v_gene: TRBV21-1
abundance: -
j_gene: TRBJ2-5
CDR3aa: CASSYRAQYF
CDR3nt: TGTGCCAGCTCCTACAGGGCCCAGTACTTC

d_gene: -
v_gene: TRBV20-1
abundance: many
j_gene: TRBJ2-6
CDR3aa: CSASPAGLGANVLTF
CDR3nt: TGCAGTGCCAGCCCCGCGGGGTTGGGGGCCAACGTCCTGACTTTC

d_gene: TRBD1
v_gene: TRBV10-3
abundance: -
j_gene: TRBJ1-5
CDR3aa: CAISGGTGQDQPQHF
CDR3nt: TGTGCCATCAGCGGAGGGACAGGGCAGGATCAGCCCCAGCATTTT

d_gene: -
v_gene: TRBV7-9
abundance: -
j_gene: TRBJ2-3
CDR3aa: CSSSSSDTQYF
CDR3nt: TGTTCCAGCAGCTCCTCCGATACGCAGTATTTT

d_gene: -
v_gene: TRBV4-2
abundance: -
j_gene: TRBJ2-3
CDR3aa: CASSQDRGLTDTQYF
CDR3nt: TGTGCCAGCAGCCAAGATCGGGGGCTCACAGATACGCAGTATTTT

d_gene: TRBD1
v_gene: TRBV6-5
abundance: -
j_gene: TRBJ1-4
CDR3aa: CASSYAGQINEKLFF
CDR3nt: TGTGCCAGCAGTTACGCGGGACAGATTAATGAAAAACTGTTTTTT

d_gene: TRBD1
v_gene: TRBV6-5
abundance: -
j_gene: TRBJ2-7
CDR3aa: CASSLRDRGFEQYF
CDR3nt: TGTGCCAGCAGTCTAAGGGACAGGGGGTTCGAGCAGTACTTC

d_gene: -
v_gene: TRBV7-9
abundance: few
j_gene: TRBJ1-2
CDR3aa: CASRRLDGYGYTF
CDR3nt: TGTGCCAGCAGACGACTCGACGGCTATGGCTACACCTTC

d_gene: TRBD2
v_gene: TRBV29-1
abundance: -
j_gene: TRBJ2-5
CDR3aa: CSVWGGLAGEETQYF
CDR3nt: TGCAGCGTCTGGGGAGGACTAGCGGGAGAAGAGACCCAGTACTTC

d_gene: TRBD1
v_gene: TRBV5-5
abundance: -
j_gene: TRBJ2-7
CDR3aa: CASSVGHRGDYEQYF
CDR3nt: TGTGCCAGCAGCGTAGGACACAGGGGGGACTACGAGCAGTACTTC

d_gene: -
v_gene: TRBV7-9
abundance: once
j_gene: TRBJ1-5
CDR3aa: CASSMGGTDNQPQHF
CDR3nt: TGTGCCAGCAGCATGGGCGGGACTGACAATCAGCCCCAGCATTTT

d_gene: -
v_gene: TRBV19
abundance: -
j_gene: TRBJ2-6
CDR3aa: CASTPGQPNVLTF
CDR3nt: TGTGCCAGTACCCCGGGTCAGCCCAACGTCCTGACTTTC

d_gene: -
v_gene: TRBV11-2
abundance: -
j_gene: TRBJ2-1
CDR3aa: CASSLTSSGNNEQFF
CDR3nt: TGTGCCAGCAGCTTAACAAGTAGCGGCAACAATGAGCAGTTCTTC

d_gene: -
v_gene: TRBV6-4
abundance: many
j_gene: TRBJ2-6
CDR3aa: CASSAGSGANVLTF
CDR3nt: TGTGCCAGCAGTGCCGGGTCTGGGGCCAACGTCCTGACTTTC

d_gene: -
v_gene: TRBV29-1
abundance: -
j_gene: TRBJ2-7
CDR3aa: CSVEERIGFYEQYF
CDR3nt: TGCAGCGTTGAAGAAAGAATAGGCTTCTACGAGCAGTACTTC

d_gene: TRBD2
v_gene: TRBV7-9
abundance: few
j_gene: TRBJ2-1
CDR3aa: CASSLVSGLARDNEQFF
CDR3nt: TGTGCCAGCAGCTTAGTATCAGGACTAGCGCGAGACAATGAGCAGTTCTTC

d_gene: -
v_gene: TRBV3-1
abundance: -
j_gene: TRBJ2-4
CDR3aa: CASSQWGSLAAAKNIQYF
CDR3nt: TGTGCCAGCAGCCAATGGGGAAGTTTAGCGGCGGCCAAAAACATTCAGTACTTC

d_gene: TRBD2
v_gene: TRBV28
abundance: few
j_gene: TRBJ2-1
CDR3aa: CASSLFGRLNNGRNEQFF
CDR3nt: TGTGCCAGCAGTTTATTCGGGAGGTTAAATAATGGTCGCAATGAGCAGTTCTTC

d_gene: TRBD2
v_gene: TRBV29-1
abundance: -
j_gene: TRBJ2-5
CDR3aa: CSGGGGRGQETQYF
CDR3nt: TGCAGCGGGGGTGGCGGGAGGGGGCAGGAGACCCAGTACTTC

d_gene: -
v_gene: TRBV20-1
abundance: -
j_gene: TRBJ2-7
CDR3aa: CSAIGKVRYEQYF
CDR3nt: TGCAGTGCTATAGGGAAAGTACGCTACGAGCAGTACTTC

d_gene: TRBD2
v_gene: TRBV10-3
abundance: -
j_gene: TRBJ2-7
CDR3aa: CAISIGLAYEQYF
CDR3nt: TGTGCCATCAGTATCGGACTAGCCTACGAGCAGTACTTC

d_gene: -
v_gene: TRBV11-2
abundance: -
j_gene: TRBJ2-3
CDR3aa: CASSLDVGWGTDTQYF
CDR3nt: TGTGCCAGCAGCTTAGATGTGGGGTGGGGCACAGATACGCAGTATTTT

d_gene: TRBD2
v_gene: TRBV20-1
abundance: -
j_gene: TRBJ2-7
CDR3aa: CSANPASGRGYEQYF
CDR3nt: TGCAGTGCAAACCCTGCTAGCGGGAGGGGTTACGAGCAGTACTTC

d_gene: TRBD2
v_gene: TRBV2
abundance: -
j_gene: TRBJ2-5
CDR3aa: CASLGLAGVRETQYF
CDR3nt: TGTGCCAGCTTGGGACTAGCGGGAGTTCGAGAGACCCAGTACTTC